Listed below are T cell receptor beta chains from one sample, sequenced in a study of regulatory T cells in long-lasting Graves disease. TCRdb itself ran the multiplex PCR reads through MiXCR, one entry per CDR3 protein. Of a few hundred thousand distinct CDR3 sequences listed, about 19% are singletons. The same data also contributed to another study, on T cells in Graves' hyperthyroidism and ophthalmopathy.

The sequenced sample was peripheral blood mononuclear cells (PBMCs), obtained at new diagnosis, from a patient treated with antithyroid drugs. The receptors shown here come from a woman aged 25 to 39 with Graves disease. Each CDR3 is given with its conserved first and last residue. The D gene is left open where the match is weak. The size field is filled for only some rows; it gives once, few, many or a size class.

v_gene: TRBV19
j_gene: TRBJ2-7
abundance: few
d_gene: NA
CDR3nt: TGTGCCAGTAGTTCGGGAAGATACGAGCAGTACTTC
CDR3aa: CASSSGRYEQYF

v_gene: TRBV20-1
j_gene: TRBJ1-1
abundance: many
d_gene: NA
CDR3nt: TGCAGTGCTCGCCCCCGGGGCACTGAAGCTTTCTTT
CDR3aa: CSARPRGTEAFF

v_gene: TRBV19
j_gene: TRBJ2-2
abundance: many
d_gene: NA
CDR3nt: TGTGCCAGTAGTCCGCCGAGGGCCGGGGAGCTGTTTTTT
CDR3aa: CASSPPRAGELFF

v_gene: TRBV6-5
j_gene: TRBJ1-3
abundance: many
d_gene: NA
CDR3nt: TGTGCCAGCAGTTACGATTACTCTGGAAACACCATATATTTT
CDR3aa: CASSYDYSGNTIYF

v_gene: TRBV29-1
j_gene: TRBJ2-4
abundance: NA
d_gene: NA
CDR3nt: TGCAGCGTTTTAATATCAGGGGGGAGGGTGAAAAACATTCAGTACTTC
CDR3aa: CSVLISGGRVKNIQYF

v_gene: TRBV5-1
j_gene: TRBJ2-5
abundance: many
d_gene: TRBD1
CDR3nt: TGCGCCAGCAGCTTGTGGACAGGGGAGACCCAGTACTTC
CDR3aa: CASSLWTGETQYF

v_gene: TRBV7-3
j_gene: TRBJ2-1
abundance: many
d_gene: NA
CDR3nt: TGTGCCAGCAGCTTACAGGGGAGGAATGAGCAGTTCTTC
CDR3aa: CASSLQGRNEQFF

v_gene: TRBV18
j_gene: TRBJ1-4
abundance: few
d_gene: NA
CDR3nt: TGTGCCAGCTCACCAAAAGGAGGTCAGGCCTCTGAAAAACTGTTTTTT
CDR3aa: CASSPKGGQASEKLFF

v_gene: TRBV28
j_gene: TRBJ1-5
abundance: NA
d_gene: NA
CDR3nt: TGTGCCAGCAGTTTCCGGGACTCCGGCCCTAATCAGCCCCAGCATTTT
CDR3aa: CASSFRDSGPNQPQHF

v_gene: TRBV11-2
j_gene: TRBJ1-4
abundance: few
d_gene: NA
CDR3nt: TGTGCCAGCAGCCACGTTCGTGGGGGAGAACTGTTTTTT
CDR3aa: CASSHVRGGELFF

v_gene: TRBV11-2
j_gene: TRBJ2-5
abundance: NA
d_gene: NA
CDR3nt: TGTGCCAGCAGCTCAGGCATCCAAGAGACCCAGTACTTC
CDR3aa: CASSSGIQETQYF

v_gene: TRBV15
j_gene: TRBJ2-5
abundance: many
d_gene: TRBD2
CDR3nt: TGTGCCACCAGCAGTTGGACTAGCGGGAGTGTGGAGACCCAGTACTTC
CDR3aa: CATSSWTSGSVETQYF

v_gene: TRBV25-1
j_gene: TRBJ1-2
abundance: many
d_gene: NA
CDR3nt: TGTGCCAGCAGTGGCCGAGGGGGCTACACCTTC
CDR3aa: CASSGRGGYTF

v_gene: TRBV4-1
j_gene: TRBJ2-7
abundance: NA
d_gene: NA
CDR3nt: TGCGCCAGCAGCCAAGAGCCTAGCGCTACCTACGAGCAGTACTTC
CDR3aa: CASSQEPSATYEQYF

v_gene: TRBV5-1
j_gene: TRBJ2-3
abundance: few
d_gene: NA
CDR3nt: TGCGCCAGCAGCTTGGAAGGAAGCGGGAGCACAGATACGCAGTATTTT
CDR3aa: CASSLEGSGSTDTQYF

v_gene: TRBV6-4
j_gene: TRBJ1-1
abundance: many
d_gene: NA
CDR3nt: TGTGCCAGCAGAAGGGAATTAAACACTGAAGCTTTCTTT
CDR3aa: CASRRELNTEAFF

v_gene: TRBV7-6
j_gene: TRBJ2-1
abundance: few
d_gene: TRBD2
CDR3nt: TGTGCCAGCAGCTCCGATGGCGGGGGGTCTTACAATGAGCAGTTCTTC
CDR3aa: CASSSDGGGSYNEQFF

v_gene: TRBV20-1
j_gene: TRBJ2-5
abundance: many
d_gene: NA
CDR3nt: TGCAGTGCTAGAGGCCGGGGACAAGAGACCCAGTACTTC
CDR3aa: CSARGRGQETQYF